This paragraph covers one TCR beta chain sequence. The antigen it binds to is not known. Per-nucleotide qualities are absent, and no much larger clonotype sits a single base away. The germline V gene encodes CDR1 KGHSH and CDR2 LQKENI. The CDR3 starts with the cysteine, ends with the phenylalanine, and has 16 residues. Of the read, only the CDR3 DNA is kept; its 48 bases are in frame from base 1. V lost 3 bases and J lost 2 bases; the stretch between them is 14 bases long. Patients with autoimmune disease history or receiving systemic immunosuppression were excluded from the trial. Peripheral blood for TCR sequencing was drawn from every dose cohort at baseline, at cycle 4 day 1 and at cycle 7 day 1. The samples were taken from a phase I, first-in-human, multicenter, open-label dose-escalation trial of ivuxolimab. Adults with locally advanced or metastatic head and neck squamous cell, hepatocellular, melanoma or renal cell carcinoma were enrolled in the trial. Before TCR sequencing, CD4+ and CD8+ T cells were separately sorted from peripheral blood.

Genomic DNA was isolated from the sorted cells so that the TCRbeta CDR3 region could be sequenced. The immunoSEQ Assay was used to sequence the TCRbeta CDR3 regions. The table was pulled from immuneACCESS by TCRdb, which kept in-frame rearrangements only. Such tables lose some clones; where checked, under half of the loss comes from unresolved V genes, and the rest has no known cause. The sample table lists more than 80,000 clones, 90% to 95% of them with a count of one. In total, the top ten clones hold 0.26% of the sample. This sample is part of a study of OX40 agonist ivuxolimab in advanced cancers. Describing the broader study: Ivuxolimab was a fully human IgG2 agonistic monoclonal antibody targeting the costimulatory receptor OX40 (CD134). The paper covers the monotherapy dose-escalation part of the phase I ivuxolimab trial, which included N ≈ 50 patients. Intravenous ivuxolimab was administered to patients every 2 weeks at six dose levels: 0.01, 0.1, 0.3, 1.5, 3 and 10 mg/kg. Peripheral TCRbeta sequencing was intended to test whether TCR sequence diversity was altered and clonal T-cell expansion was caused by ivuxolimab. Three dose-escalation patients achieved partial responses, one with hepatocellular carcinoma and two with cutaneous melanoma. In the dose-escalation cohort, roughly 80% of patients were male, and the mean age was about 55 years, with a range of roughly 20 to 79. Of the 50 to 55 patients in dose escalation, about 20 had hepatocellular carcinoma, about 15 had melanoma, 9 had renal cell carcinoma and 9 had head and neck cancer. Prior anti-PD-1, anti-PD-L1 or anti-CTLA-4 therapy was permitted, and about 40% of dose-escalation patients had received checkpoint inhibitors. Study-level results and caveats: At doses of 0.1 to 3.0 mg/kg, clonal expansion of both CD4+ and CD8+ blood T cells was observed from baseline to week 6. Low levels of normalized T-cell clonal expansion were also seen in some patients who did not respond. Antigen specificity was not determined for the clonally expanded peripheral T cells. After ivuxolimab, CD8+ T cells had more expanded clones than CD4+ T cells on average. In the 0.1-3.0 mg/kg groups, partial responders had among the lowest normalized peripheral clonal expansion, particularly in CD8+ T cells.

This material consisted of CD4+ or CD8+ T cells sorted from blood, taken in a trial of the OX40 agonist ivuxolimab. The chain is encoded by TRBV18 joined to TRBJ1-3; TRBD1 is perhaps the D gene, given 6 matching bases. This TCR came from an adult with an advanced solid tumor such as melanoma, head and neck, liver or kidney cancer. The CDR3: CASSPAGGAPGNTIYF. The nucleotide sequence is TGTGCCAGCTCACCGGCTGGGGGCGCCCCTGGAAACACCATATATTTT.